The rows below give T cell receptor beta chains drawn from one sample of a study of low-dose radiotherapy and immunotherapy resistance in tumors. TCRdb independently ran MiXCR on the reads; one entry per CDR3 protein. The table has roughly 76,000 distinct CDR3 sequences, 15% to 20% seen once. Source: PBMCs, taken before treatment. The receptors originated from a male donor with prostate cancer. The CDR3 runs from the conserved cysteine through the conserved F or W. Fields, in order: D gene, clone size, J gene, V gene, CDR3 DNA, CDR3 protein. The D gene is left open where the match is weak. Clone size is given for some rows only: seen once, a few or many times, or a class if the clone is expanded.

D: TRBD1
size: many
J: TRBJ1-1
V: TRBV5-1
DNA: TGCGCCAGCAGAGGACAGGTGAACACTGAAGCTTTCTTT
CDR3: CASRGQVNTEAFF

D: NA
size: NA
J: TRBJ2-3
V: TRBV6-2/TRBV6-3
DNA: TGTGCCAGCAGTCAGGGAAGGGGGACAGATACGCAGTATTTT
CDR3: CASSQGRGTDTQYF

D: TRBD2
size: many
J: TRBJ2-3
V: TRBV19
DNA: TGTGCCAGCAGCAAGACTAGCGGGAGTGCAGATACGCAGTATTTT
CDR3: CASSKTSGSADTQYF

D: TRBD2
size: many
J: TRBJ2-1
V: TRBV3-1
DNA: TGTGCCAGCAGCCAAGTAGCGGGCGGGATGCACAATGAGCAGTTCTTC
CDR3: CASSQVAGGMHNEQFF

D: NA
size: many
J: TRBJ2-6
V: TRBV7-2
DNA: TGTGCCAGCAGCCCGAAGACTGGGGCCAACGTCCTGACTTTC
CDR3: CASSPKTGANVLTF

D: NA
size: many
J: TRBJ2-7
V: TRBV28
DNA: TGTGCCAGCAGTTTATTCCGGATATCCTACGAGCAGTACTTC
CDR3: CASSLFRISYEQYF

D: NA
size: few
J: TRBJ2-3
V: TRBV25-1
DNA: TGTGCCAGCAGTCATGCGGGGAACACAGATACGCAGTATTTT
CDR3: CASSHAGNTDTQYF

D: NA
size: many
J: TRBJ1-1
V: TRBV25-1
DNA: TGTGCCAGCAGTTCCCTAGCGGGTACTGAAGCTTTCTTT
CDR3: CASSSLAGTEAFF

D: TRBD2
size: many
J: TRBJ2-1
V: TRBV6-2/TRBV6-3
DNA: TGTGCCAGCAGTTACGGACTAGCGGGCAACAATGAGCAGTTCTTC
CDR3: CASSYGLAGNNEQFF

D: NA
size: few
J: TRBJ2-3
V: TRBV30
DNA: TGTGCCTGGACCAGCGCGGGGTGGGGTACGCAGTATTTT
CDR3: CAWTSAGWGTQYF

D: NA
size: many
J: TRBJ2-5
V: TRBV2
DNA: TGTGCCAGCAGTGTAGGGGTAAGGGAGACCCAGTACTTC
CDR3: CASSVGVRETQYF

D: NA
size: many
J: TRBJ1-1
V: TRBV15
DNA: TGTGCCACCAGCGGGGGACTTCTAAGGGGTGAAGCTTTCTTT
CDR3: CATSGGLLRGEAFF

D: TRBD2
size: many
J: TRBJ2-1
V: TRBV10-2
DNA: TGCGCCAGCAGTGAGTCCCCTAGCGGGAGTAGCTATGAGCAGTTCTTC
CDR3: CASSESPSGSSYEQFF

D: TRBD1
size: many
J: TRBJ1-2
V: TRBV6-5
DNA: TGTGCCAGCAGCCGGCGACAGGGGGAAGACGGCTACACCTTC
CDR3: CASSRRQGEDGYTF

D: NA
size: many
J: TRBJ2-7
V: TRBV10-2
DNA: TGCGCCAGCAGTGAGTCGGAGGGTCCGGGAGTAGGTCACGAGCAGTACTTC
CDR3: CASSESEGPGVGHEQYF

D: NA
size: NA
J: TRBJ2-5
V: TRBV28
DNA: TGTGCCAGCAGTTTAGTGGGGGAAGAGACCCAGTACTTC
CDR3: CASSLVGEETQYF